This T cell receptor beta chain was sequenced in a study of blood T cell repertoires in COVID-19. Germline CDR1 reads LNHDA; CDR2 reads SQIVND (reference sequence). With 4 bases clipped from V and 0 bases from J, the junction kept 6 bases outside the gene matches. This CDR3 region has 18 residues. Recruitment covered under 25 US areas and drew participants whose ages spanned about 18 to 89 years. The protocol was immunoSEQ multiplex PCR, while the TCRdb copy is restricted to in-frame clones and leaves out a portion. The table shows around 170,000 clones, with under 90% occurring only once. The chain combines TRBV19 with TRBJ1-6, with 10 bases matching TRBD1. Sequenced material: PBMCs or T cells enriched from blood (not recorded which). The receptor's source is a man over 45 who had recovered from COVID-19. DNA for the CDR3: TGTGCCAGTAGTACGACGAGGACAGGGGGCTCCTATAATTCACCCCTCCACTTT. Protein product: CASSTTRTGGSYNSPLHF.